Relative to its sample, the clone carrying this TCR beta chain is medium-sized. Using immunoSEQ multiplex PCR, the repertoire was profiled, and TCRdb retains in-frame clones only, with some absent. The repertoire holds 55,000 to 70,000 clones, with 80% to 90% as singletons. These data come from a study of T cell changes during pregnancy in multiple sclerosis. This CDR3 contains 14 residues. Trimming cost V 5 bases and J 7 bases; bases outside gene matches: 9. CDR1 GTSNPN and CDR2 SVGIG come from the germline V gene (reference sequence). The sample consisted of peripheral blood, taken in the first trimester of pregnancy. This clonotype was obtained from a female donor with multiple sclerosis, enrolled in a pregnancy study. V is TRBV30 and J is TRBJ1-4, with 8 bases identical to TRBD1. CDR3 DNA: TGTGCCTGGGCTTCCGGGACAGGTAGTGAAAAACTGTTTTTT. Translated, it gives CAWASGTGSEKLFF.